This T cell receptor (beta chain) was identified in a study of blood T cell repertoires in COVID-19. The overall study: COVID-19 samples collected from the United States, Italy and Spain covered acute and convalescent phases. Sample material is recorded as cDNA or gDNA derived from T cells, B-cell-depleted T cells, or PBMCs.

The CDR3 runs 16 residues. The V and J ends lost 7 bases and 4 bases, in that order; junction bases with no gene match: 14. In germline, CDR1 is LNHDA, CDR2 SQIVND (reference sequence). In the authors' workflow: Reference gene primers were amplified, and this amplification served to estimate nucleated cell counts. Sequencing was performed with immunoSEQ multiplex PCR; in TCRdb, only in-frame clones are kept and a portion is missing. That table supplies the V and J calls and clone size; D and trimming were determined from the DNA. The sample holds under 85,000 clones; approximately 85% are singletons and the top ten take approximately 5.5%.

Sequences were obtained from peripheral blood. This TCR derives from a man at least 80 years old with acute or convalescent COVID-19. The rearrangement joins TRBV19 to TRBJ1-2; 8 bases fit TRBD1. The CDR3 is CASTLAGQADFYGYTF. Written as DNA, the CDR3 is TGTGCCAGTACTCTGGCGGGACAGGCGGATTTCTATGGCTACACCTTC.